Below, 6 T cell receptor beta chains from the same sample are listed, as sequenced in a study of technical replicates of blood from a handful of donors. The method was immunoSEQ multiplex PCR; TCRdb's version includes in-frame clones alone and lacks a portion of them. The table lists tens of thousands of clones, roughly 95% of them singletons. Input material: T cells isolated from PBMCs. These TCRs come from a human donor in good health.

The chain couples TRBV25-1 to TRBJ1-2; D gene unclear. V lost 4 bases to trimming and J lost 5 bases, with 8 bases between them. This CDR3 contains 12 residues. Germline V lookup: CDR1 MGHDK, CDR2 SYGVNS. CDR3 region: CASSADIYGYTF. CDR3 coding DNA: TGTGCCAGCAGTGCAGATATTTATGGCTACACCTTC.

The chain joins TRBV27 to TRBJ1-1; possible D gene TRBD1, 5 bases. Trimming took off 3 bases at V and 0 bases at J, with 11 bases between the two ends. The CDR3 loop spans 15 amino acids. CDR1 is MNHEY, CDR2 SMNVEV, per germline (reference sequence). The CDR3 coding sequence is TGTGCCAGCAGTTTCGACAGAGTTTTGAACACTGAAGCTTTCTTT. It encodes CASSFDRVLNTEAFF.

This chain uses TRBV11-2 with TRBJ2-7; D remains unclear. This CDR3 region has 12 residues. V lost 3 bases, J lost 6 bases, and 9 bases lay in between. Germline V gives CDR1 SGHAT, CDR2 FQNNGV. The CDR3 spells CASSFSELEQYF. The CDR3 region has the DNA TGTGCCAGCAGCTTTAGTGAGCTCGAGCAGTACTTC.

The chain links TRBV5-6 to TRBJ1-1; 7 bases match TRBD1. Germline CDR1 and CDR2: SGHDT and YYEEEE. J gave up 4 bases and V 4 bases, and 16 bases lay outside the gene matches. CDR3 length equals 17 residues. The CDR3 loop reads CASSNPARGLKSTEAFF. DNA for the CDR3: TGTGCCAGCAGCAATCCGGCTAGGGGGCTTAAGAGCACTGAAGCTTTCTTT.

The V and J genes are TRBV2 and TRBJ1-3; tentatively, D is TRBD1 (6 bases). Deletions cut 9 bases from V and 4 bases from J, with 13 bases between. Germline V gene data show CDR1 as SNHLY and CDR2 as FYNNEI. The CDR3 runs 13 residues. The CDR3 loop is CARKPGQGNTIYF. Here the CDR3 DNA reads TGTGCCAGAAAGCCGGGACAAGGAAACACCATATATTTT.

The rearrangement links TRBV25-1 to TRBJ2-1, with D possibly TRBD1 on 5 matching bases. CDR3 length: 15 amino acids. Germline CDR1 reads MGHDK; CDR2 reads SYGVNS. The ends were cut back, 0 bases at V and 1 base at J, with 7 bases in the middle. Written as DNA, the CDR3 is TGTGCCAGCAGTGAATATAAGGGGTCCTACAATGAGCAGTTCTTC. It specifies CASSEYKGSYNEQFF.